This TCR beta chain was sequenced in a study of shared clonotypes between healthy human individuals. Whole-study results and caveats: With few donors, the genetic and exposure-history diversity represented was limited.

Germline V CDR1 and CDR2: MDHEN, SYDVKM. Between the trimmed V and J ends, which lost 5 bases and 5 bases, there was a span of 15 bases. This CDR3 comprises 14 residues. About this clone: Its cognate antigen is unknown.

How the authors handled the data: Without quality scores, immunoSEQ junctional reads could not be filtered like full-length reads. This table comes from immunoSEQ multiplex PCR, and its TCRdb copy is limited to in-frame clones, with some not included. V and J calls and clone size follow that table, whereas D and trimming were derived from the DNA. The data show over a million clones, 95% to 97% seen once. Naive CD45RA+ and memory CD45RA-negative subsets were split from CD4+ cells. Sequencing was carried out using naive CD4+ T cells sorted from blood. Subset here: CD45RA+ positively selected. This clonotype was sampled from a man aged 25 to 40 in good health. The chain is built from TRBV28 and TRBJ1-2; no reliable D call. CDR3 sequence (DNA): TGTGCCAGCAGTCCTCCACCCGGTTATTATGGCTACACCTTC. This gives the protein CASSPPPGYYGYTF.